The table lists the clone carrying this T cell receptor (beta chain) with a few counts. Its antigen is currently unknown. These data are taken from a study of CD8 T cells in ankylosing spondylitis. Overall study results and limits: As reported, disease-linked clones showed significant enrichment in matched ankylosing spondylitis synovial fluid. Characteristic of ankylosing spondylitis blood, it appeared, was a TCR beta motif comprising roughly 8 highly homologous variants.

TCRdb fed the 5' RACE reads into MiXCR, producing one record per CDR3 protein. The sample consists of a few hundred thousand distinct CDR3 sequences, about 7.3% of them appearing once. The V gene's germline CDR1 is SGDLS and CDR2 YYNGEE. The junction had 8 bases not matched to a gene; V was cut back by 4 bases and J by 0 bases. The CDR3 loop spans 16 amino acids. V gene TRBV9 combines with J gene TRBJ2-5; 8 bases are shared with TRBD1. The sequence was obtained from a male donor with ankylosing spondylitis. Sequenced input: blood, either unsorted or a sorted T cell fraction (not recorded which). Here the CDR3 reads CASSPWTGSNQETQYF. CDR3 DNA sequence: TGTGCCAGCAGCCCATGGACAGGGTCCAACCAAGAGACCCAGTACTTC.